The next 24 T cell receptor beta chains were all read from a single sample in a study of T cell changes during pregnancy in multiple sclerosis. Method: immunoSEQ multiplex PCR; TCRdb's copy keeps in-frame clones and lacks some. The sample shows around 85,000 clones, 90% to 95% of them seen only once. Specimen: PBMCs, collected in the first trimester of pregnancy. All receptors derive from a female donor in good health, serving as a control in a pregnancy study. Some clones in this sample may be carry-over from other donors' samples.

Comments on this clone: A junction boundary mismatches the germline segment, possibly from a read error. The V call is TRBV4-1, the J call TRBJ2-4; 7 nucleotides match TRBD2. CDR3 length equals 16 residues. CDR1 MGHRA and CDR2 YSYEKL come from the germline V gene. The CDR3 spells CVSAGVGFLAKNIQYF. CDR3 DNA sequence: TGCGTCAGCGCGGGGGTTGGGTTCCTGGCCAAAAACATTCAGTACTTC.

The chain couples TRBV4-1 to TRBJ1-1, with D perhaps TRBD1 (5 bases). The CDR3 runs to 16 residues. Trimming removed 2 bases at V and 0 bases at J, with 13 bases between. The V gene's germline CDR1 is MGHRA and CDR2 YSYEKL. DNA of the CDR3: TGCGCCAGCAGCCAATATGAGACAGACATGAACACTGAAGCTTTCTTT. Translation gives CASSQYETDMNTEAFF.

The gene calls are TRBV4-3 and TRBJ2-7; possibly TRBD1 for D (5 bases). Between the trimmed V and J ends, which lost 0 bases and 1 base, there was a span of 10 bases. CDR1 is LGHNA, CDR2 YSLEER, per germline. This CDR3 comprises 15 residues. The CDR3 loop reads CASSQDQAGSYEQYF. The CDR3 DNA reads TGCGCCAGCAGCCAAGATCAAGCAGGGTCCTACGAGCAGTACTTC.

The chain links TRBV29-1 to TRBJ2-1; 11 bases line up with TRBD2. After removal of 5 bases from V and 4 bases from J, the junction contained 10 bases not matched to a gene. The CDR3 runs 16 residues. CDR1 is SQVTM and CDR2 is ANQGSEA in the germline V gene. CDR3 DNA sequence: TGCAGCGTTTCCAAGGGAGGGACTAGCGGTTACAATGAGCAGTTCTTC. This gives the protein CSVSKGGTSGYNEQFF.

CDR3 DNA sequence: TGTGCCAGCAGGTCAACGGGGTTAGGCGGCTACACCTTC. It translates to CASRSTGLGGYTF. The chain is built from TRBV28 and TRBJ1-2; D gene uncertain. The CDR3 runs to 13 residues. CDR1 is MDHEN, CDR2 SYDVKM, per germline. V dropped 6 bases and J dropped 8 bases, with 16 bases sitting between them.

The J gene is TRBJ2-5, the V gene TRBV4-2; D gene uncertain. V was shortened by 0 bases and J by 0 bases, with 11 bases between the two germline ends. CDR1 is LGHNA, CDR2 YNFKEQ, per germline. This CDR3 has 16 residues. As DNA, the CDR3 is TGTGCCAGCAGCCAAGAAAAATACGGAGACCAAGAGACCCAGTACTTC. Translation: CASSQEKYGDQETQYF.

J is TRBJ1-1 and V is TRBV2; TRBD1 agrees at 10 bases. This CDR3 is built from 14 residues. V was clipped by 6 bases and J by 4 bases; unmatched bases: 5. Germline V gene data show CDR1 as SNHLY and CDR2 as FYNNEI. The CDR3 DNA reads TGTGCCAGCAGCTACAGACAGGGGGCCACTGAAGCTTTCTTT. It encodes CASSYRQGATEAFF.

The chain employs TRBV5-1 and TRBJ1-1; the D gene is possibly TRBD1 (6 bases). This CDR3 spans 18 amino acids. V shed 3 bases and J shed 2 bases, with 23 bases lying between them. Germline V gene lookup returns CDR1 SGHRS and CDR2 YFSETQ. The CDR3 DNA is TGCGCCAGCAGCTACTCTCTAGTTGGACAGAGGAAAAACACTGAAGCTTTCTTT. This translates into CASSYSLVGQRKNTEAFF.

This chain uses TRBV7-9 with TRBJ1-4, with D possibly being TRBD1 (6 bases). V lost 2 bases and J lost 5, with 15 bases in between. Germline CDR1 SEHNR, CDR2 FQNEAQ (reference sequence). The CDR3 loop spans 16 amino acids. The CDR3 sequence: CASSLRPGGLNEKLFF. Written as DNA, the CDR3 is TGTGCCAGCAGCTTACGGCCGGGGGGCTTAAATGAAAAACTGTTTTTT.

The J gene is TRBJ2-5, the V gene TRBV21-1; TRBD2 was called by the table and not checked on the DNA. TRBV21-1 is a pseudogene segment. The CDR3 covers 16 residues. The chain's CDR3 is CASSKRVSGRVETQYF. The CDR3 DNA reads TGTGCCAGCAGCAAAAGGGTTAGCGGGAGGGTGGAGACCCAGTACTTC.

Concerning this clone itself: Sequence at one end of the junction differs from germline and may be a read error. The chain recombines TRBV27 with TRBJ2-7, with 7 bases that match TRBD2. The germline CDR1 and CDR2 sequences are MNHEY and SMNVEV (reference sequence). The CDR3 length is 13 residues. CDR3 bases: TGTGCCAGCAAGGGCGGGGGAGTCTACGGGCAGTACTTC. It is translated as CASKGGGVYGQYF.

The V call is TRBV9, the J call TRBJ1-3; possible D gene TRBD1, 5 bases. The CDR3 spans 15 residues. Germline loops: CDR1 SGDLS, CDR2 YYNGEE. V gave up 0 bases and J gave up 0 bases, with 7 bases separating them. CDR3 in amino acids: CASSVGQLSGNTIYF. The CDR3 DNA is TGTGCCAGCAGCGTAGGACAGCTCTCTGGAAACACCATATATTTT.

The rearrangement uses TRBV6-5 and TRBJ2-6; D is ambiguous. Germline V gives CDR1 MNHEY, CDR2 SVGAGI. V was trimmed by 6 bases and J by 3 bases, leaving 9 bases between them. There are 14 residues in the CDR3. The CDR3 nucleotides read TGTGCCAGCAGGGTCGGTTTTGGGGCCAACGTCCTGACTTTC. It translates to CASRVGFGANVLTF.

The chain has TRBV11-2 and TRBJ1-6, with D perhaps TRBD1 (6 bases). CDR3 length: 19 residues. V dropped 0 bases and J dropped 0 bases, with 15 bases sitting between them. Germline V CDR1 and CDR2: SGHAT, FQNNGV. The CDR3 region has the DNA TGTGCCAGCAGCTTAGAAAGTCGGGACATTTTCTCCTATAATTCACCCCTCCACTTT. Residues: CASSLESRDIFSYNSPLHF.

The chain carries TRBV2 and TRBJ2-1; possible D gene TRBD2, 6 bases. Germline lookup yields CDR1 SNHLY and CDR2 FYNNEI. V was cut by 10 bases and J by 2 bases, with 12 bases left in between. This CDR3 has 13 residues. DNA of the CDR3: TGTGCCACTCAATGGACTACCTACAATGAGCAGTTCTTC. This codes for CATQWTTYNEQFF.

This CDR3 reads CASIQEVETQYF. CDR3 bases: TGTGCCAGCATTCAAGAGGTTGAGACCCAGTACTTC. This chain connects TRBV2 to TRBJ2-5; D remains ambiguous. The V and J ends lost 7 bases and 5 bases respectively, with 11 bases between them. There are 12 residues in the CDR3. The germline V gene has CDR1 SNHLY and CDR2 FYNNEI.

The chain has TRBV19 and TRBJ1-2; D not resolved. In germline, CDR1 is LNHDA, CDR2 SQIVND (reference sequence). Trimming shortened V by 0 bases and J by 6 bases, and 17 bases separated the two germline ends. The CDR3 sequence is 16 residues long. CDR3 sequence reads: CASSIDGTVPRNGYTF. CDR3 nucleotide sequence: TGTGCCAGTAGTATAGACGGTACCGTACCGCGGAATGGCTACACCTTC.

The rearrangement uses TRBV4-3 and TRBJ2-7; 10 nucleotides align to TRBD1. J was trimmed by 0 bases and V by 1 base; bases with no gene match: 6. In germline, CDR1 is LGHNA, CDR2 YSLEER. This CDR3 is built from 17 residues. CDR3: CASSQGPGQGSSYEQYF. CDR3 in DNA: TGCGCCAGCAGCCAAGGACCGGGACAGGGGAGCTCCTACGAGCAGTACTTC.

The genes are TRBV18 and TRBJ2-1, with 7 nucleotides matching TRBD1. The junction had 7 bases not matched to a gene; V was cut back by 3 bases and J by 5 bases. This CDR3 is 15 amino acids long. Germline CDR1 reads KGHSH; CDR2 reads LQKENI. DNA for the CDR3: TGTGCCAGCTCACCCAGACAGGGACACAACAATGAGCAGTTCTTC. This codes for CASSPRQGHNNEQFF.

The chain has TRBV10-3 and TRBJ2-1; maybe TRBD2 (6 bases). The V and J ends lost 5 bases and 7 bases respectively, with 21 bases between them. The CDR3 length is 16 residues. Germline V lookup: CDR1 ENHRY, CDR2 SYGVKD. CDR3 sequence (DNA): TGTGCCATCAGTAACCGGGACTCCCCCCCACTTAATGAGCAGTTCTTC. It encodes CAISNRDSPPLNEQFF.

The CDR3 loop is CASSLAGGGGMYNEQFF. DNA of the CDR3: TGTGCCAGCAGCTTAGCGGGGGGCGGGGGGATGTACAATGAGCAGTTCTTC. V and J are TRBV7-2 and TRBJ2-1; 8 bases are shared with TRBD2. Germline V gives CDR1 SGHTA, CDR2 FQGNSA. The CDR3 runs to 17 residues. V gave up 0 bases and J gave up 4 bases; unmatched junction bases: 8.

The V gene is TRBV29-1, the J gene TRBJ2-5; D possibly corresponds to TRBD2 (6 bases). The CDR3 runs to 14 residues. V shed 3 bases and J shed 1 base, with 12 bases lying between them. Per germline, CDR1 SQVTM and CDR2 ANQGSEA. The CDR3, as DNA: TGCAGCGTTGAGGAAATCGGGAGCCAAGAGACCCAGTACTTC. It is translated as CSVEEIGSQETQYF.

The chain is built from TRBV6-1 and TRBJ2-3; D not certain. Looked up from germline, CDR1 is MNHNS and CDR2 is SASEGT. V lost 8 bases, J lost 0 bases, and 12 bases lay in between. The CDR3 spans 14 residues. The CDR3 here is CASPELSSTDTQYF. The DNA of the CDR3 is TGTGCCAGCCCCGAGCTAAGTAGCACAGATACGCAGTATTTT.

V is TRBV27 and J is TRBJ1-5; the match to TRBD1 covers 7 bases. The germline gives CDR1 MNHEY, CDR2 SMNVEV (reference sequence). The J segment lost 2 bases and the V segment lost 8 bases, leaving 6 bases of the junction unmatched. The CDR3 length is 14 residues. The CDR3 region has the DNA TGTGCCAGCGCGTCCACAGGGGGCAATCAGCCCCAGCATTTT. Encoded protein: CASASTGGNQPQHF.